The 24 T cell receptor beta chains presented below share a single source sample, sequenced in a study of blood T cell repertoires in COVID-19. Data came from immunoSEQ multiplex PCR; TCRdb stores just in-frame clones and leaves some out. The repertoire includes some 180,000 clones, roughly 80% of them detected once, and roughly 6.4% sits in the top ten. The sequencing input was peripheral blood. All receptors derive from a man in his 60s with acute or convalescent COVID-19.

CDR3 sequence: CASSLPGNSETQYF. DNA of the CDR3: TGTGCCAGCAGCCTGCCAGGGAACAGCGAGACCCAGTACTTC. This chain uses TRBV5-4 with TRBJ2-5; D may be TRBD1 (5 bases). The CDR3 runs to 14 residues. V shed 4 bases and J shed 5 bases, with 15 bases lying between them. Germline-derived CDR1 and CDR2 are SGHNT and YYREEE (reference sequence).

The chain couples TRBV7-8 to TRBJ1-1, with D possibly being TRBD1 (5 bases). The CDR3 extends over 14 amino acids. Trimming cost V 4 bases and J 5 bases, with 14 bases left between them. Germline V gives CDR1 SGHVS, CDR2 FQNEAQ. The CDR3 region is CASSSPLRATEAFF. Here the CDR3 DNA reads TGTGCCAGCAGCTCGCCTCTCAGGGCTACTGAAGCTTTCTTT.

This clone was seen a handful of times. This sequence joins TRBV6-6 and TRBJ1-5; the match to TRBD1 covers 7 bases. The CDR3 consists of 15 residues. V lost 6 bases and J lost 2; bases outside the gene matches: 7. Germline CDR1 reads MNHNY; CDR2 reads SVGAGI (reference sequence). CDR3 DNA sequence: TGTGCCAGCAGGGCCAGGGGGGAGGGCAATCAGCCCCAGCATTTT. Residues: CASRARGEGNQPQHF.

The J gene is TRBJ2-3, the V gene TRBV4-1, with D possibly TRBD2 on 6 matching bases. This CDR3 has 15 residues. CDR1 is MGHRA, CDR2 YSYEKL, per germline. The V end lost 0 bases, the J end lost 3 bases, and 10 bases lay between the germline ends. The chain's CDR3 is CASSQERRGTDTQYF. In DNA form, the CDR3 reads TGCGCCAGCAGCCAAGAGAGGAGGGGTACAGATACGCAGTATTTT.

The V and J genes are TRBV5-5 and TRBJ2-7, with 8 bases matching TRBD1. CDR3 length: 14 residues. Unmatched junction bases numbered 4, after V lost 3 bases and J lost 2 bases. Germline-derived CDR1 and CDR2 are SGHKS and YYEKEE (reference sequence). This CDR3 is CASSWDRLTYEQYF. The CDR3 DNA follows: TGTGCCAGCAGCTGGGACAGGCTAACCTACGAGCAGTACTTC.

The V call is TRBV10-3, the J call TRBJ2-1; 9 bases line up with TRBD2. The CDR3 is 17 residues long. V gave up 4 bases and J gave up 3 bases; unmatched junction bases: 10. Germline lookup yields CDR1 ENHRY and CDR2 SYGVKD. CDR3 residues: CAISARSGGSNYNEQFF. CDR3 nucleotide sequence: TGTGCCATCAGTGCTCGCAGCGGGGGGAGTAACTACAATGAGCAGTTCTTC.

Only a few counts were recorded for this clone. This sequence joins TRBV24-1 and TRBJ2-1, with TRBD2 matching over 8 bases. The junction had 6 bases not matched to a gene; V was cut back by 3 bases and J by 9 bases. CDR1 KGHDR and CDR2 SFDVKD come from the germline V gene. The CDR3 runs to 14 residues. CDR3 nucleotides: TGTGCCACCAGTGATCGGGCGGGGGGCGGTGAGCAGTTCTTC. This codes for CATSDRAGGGEQFF.

This clone was counted a single time. The chain links TRBV3-1 (or the pseudogene TRBV3-2) to TRBJ1-6; D not resolved. Trimming pared 1 base from V and 0 bases from J, leaving 7 bases between. The CDR3 runs 16 residues. CDR1 and CDR2 from the germline V gene are LGHDT and YNNKEL (reference sequence). The chain's CDR3 is CASSQVLSSYNSPLHF. The CDR3 DNA follows: TGTGCCAGCAGCCAAGTACTGAGCTCCTATAATTCACCCCTCCACTTT.

This clone came up once. The chain has TRBV7-9 and TRBJ1-3; the D gene is possibly TRBD1 (5 bases). The CDR3 loop spans 14 amino acids. In germline, CDR1 is SEHNR, CDR2 FQNEAQ (reference sequence). Trimming stripped 4 bases from V and 0 bases from J, with 7 bases between. The CDR3 DNA reads TGTGCCAGCAGCTCGGACATCTCTGGAAACACCATATATTTT. Amino acids: CASSSDISGNTIYF.

The chain links TRBV27 to TRBJ1-1; TRBD1 might be the D (5 bases). Germline V lookup: CDR1 MNHEY, CDR2 SMNVEV (reference sequence). CDR3 length equals 15 residues. V lost 0 bases and J 4 bases, leaving 12 bases between the germline ends. DNA of the CDR3: TGTGCCAGCAGTTTATCGCGACAGTCTGGCACTGAAGCTTTCTTT. It codes for CASSLSRQSGTEAFF.

The chain couples TRBV15 to TRBJ1-6; D uncertain. The CDR3 sequence is 14 residues long. Germline V lookup: CDR1 LNHNV, CDR2 YYDKDF (reference sequence). Deletions cut 3 bases from V and 4 bases from J, with 7 bases between. CDR3 nucleotide sequence: TGTGCCACCAGCAGTGGTAGTTATAATTCACCCCTCCACTTT. As protein: CATSSGSYNSPLHF.

The gene calls are TRBV27 and TRBJ1-4; D is possibly TRBD1 (5 bases). CDR3 size: 13 residues. Germline V gives CDR1 MNHEY, CDR2 SMNVEV (reference sequence). V lost 7 bases and J lost 4, with 10 bases in between. CDR3 DNA sequence: TGTGCCAGCAAGGGGCTGAGTAATGAAAAACTGTTTTTT. It codes for CASKGLSNEKLFF.

The chain carries TRBV6-5 and TRBJ2-1, with 9 bases lining up with TRBD1. The germline V gene encodes CDR1 MNHEY and CDR2 SVGAGI. The CDR3 length is 15 residues. The V gene end was trimmed by 0 bases and the J gene end by 3 bases; junction bases not matched to a gene: 0. CDR3 sequence reads: CASSYSTGGYNEQFF. The CDR3 nucleotides are TGTGCCAGCAGTTACTCGACAGGGGGCTACAATGAGCAGTTCTTC.

This clone was seen a few times. V gene TRBV20-1 combines with J gene TRBJ2-3; 7 positions agree with TRBD2. Looked up from germline, CDR1 is DFQATT and CDR2 is SNEGSKA (reference sequence). The V gene end was trimmed by 3 bases and the J gene end by 2 bases; junction bases not matched to a gene: 2. This CDR3 is built from 13 residues. CDR3 in DNA: TGCAGTGCTAGTCGGGGGGACACAGATACGCAGTATTTT. This translates into CSASRGDTDTQYF.

The chain couples TRBV6-5 to TRBJ2-7, with TRBD1 matching over 9 bases. The CDR3 runs to 14 residues. The V gene's germline CDR1 is MNHEY and CDR2 SVGAGI. The V and J ends lost 5 bases and 2 bases, in that order; junction bases with no gene match: 4. The CDR3 reads CASSPWTGAYEQYF. CDR3 DNA: TGTGCCAGCAGTCCTTGGACAGGGGCCTACGAGCAGTACTTC.

The chain combines TRBV6-5 with TRBJ2-1, with D possibly TRBD2 on 5 matching bases. CDR1 and CDR2 from the germline V gene are MNHEY and SVGAGI. The CDR3 covers 14 residues. Trimming removed 0 bases at V and 4 bases at J, with 7 bases between. CDR3 in amino acids: CASSYSREYNEQFF. The CDR3 DNA follows: TGTGCCAGCAGTTACTCGAGGGAATACAATGAGCAGTTCTTC.

The rearrangement uses TRBV21-1 and TRBJ2-7; TRBD2 is taken as the D call from the table, unchecked against the DNA. TRBV21-1 counts as a pseudogene. The CDR3 is made up of 17 amino acids. The CDR3 DNA follows: TGTGCCAGCAGCAAAGAGGTCAGTTGGGCTAGCCCCTACGAGCAGTACTTC. Its translation is CASSKEVSWASPYEQYF.

The rearrangement joins TRBV27 to TRBJ2-2, with a weak D call TRBD2 (6 bases). V gave up 10 bases and J gave up 3 bases, with 15 bases separating them. Germline lookup yields CDR1 MNHEY and CDR2 SMNVEV (reference sequence). This CDR3 region has 14 residues. This CDR3 reads CATRRGWDTGELFF. The CDR3, as DNA: TGTGCCACAAGACGGGGGTGGGACACCGGGGAGCTGTTTTTT.

The rearrangement joins TRBV5-1 to TRBJ2-6; D remains ambiguous. Germline assignment: CDR1 SGHRS and CDR2 YFSETQ. This CDR3 has 14 residues. Trimming shortened V by 2 bases and J by 2 bases, and 5 bases separated the two germline ends. The CDR3 nucleotides are TGCGCCAGCAGCTTCGACACTGGGGCCAACGTCCTGACTTTC. Translating gives CASSFDTGANVLTF.

CDR3 nucleotide sequence: TGTGCCAGCAGCCCCACAGGGGGCGGGTCCGGAGAAGCTTTCTTT. Its protein is CASSPTGGGSGEAFF. The rearrangement links TRBV7-6 to TRBJ1-1; 9 bases line up with TRBD1. V dropped 5 bases and J dropped 8; count of bases not matched to a gene: 12. Germline V gene sequence: CDR1 SGHVS, CDR2 FNYEAQ. The CDR3 runs to 15 residues.

This clone appeared a single time. The chain carries TRBV7-9 and TRBJ1-5; 9 bases line up with TRBD1. V lost 5 bases to trimming and J lost 2 bases; unmatched junction nucleotides: 1. The CDR3 spans 14 residues. Germline V gene data show CDR1 as SEHNR and CDR2 as FQNEAQ (reference sequence). The CDR3 bases are TGTGCCAGCAGCCGGACAGGGGGCAATCAGCCCCAGCATTTT. Translated: CASSRTGGNQPQHF.

The rearrangement uses TRBV12-3 or TRBV12-4 and TRBJ1-2, with D possibly being TRBD1 (6 bases). The CDR3 sequence is 11 residues long. Trimming took 5 bases from V and 8 from J, leaving 9 bases between them. CDR3 coding DNA: TGTGCCAGCAGTCCGGGGGGCGGCTACACCTTC. This translates into CASSPGGGYTF.

CDR3 sequence reads: CASSQQETQYF. CDR3 in DNA: TGTGCCAGCAGCCAGCAAGAGACCCAGTACTTC. The chain employs TRBV25-1 and TRBJ2-5; D is uncertain. The CDR3 has 11 residues. Trimming stripped 6 bases from V and 2 bases from J, with 4 bases between. Germline V CDR1 and CDR2: MGHDK, SYGVNS.

The chain uses TRBV9 and TRBJ1-2; D is ambiguous. This CDR3 has 12 amino acids. The germline CDR1 and CDR2 sequences are SGDLS and YYNGEE. V was trimmed by 5 bases and J by 4 bases, leaving 9 bases between them. The CDR3 sequence: CASSAPGYGYTF. The CDR3, as DNA: TGTGCCAGCAGTGCCCCAGGCTATGGCTACACCTTC.